The rows below give T cell receptor beta chains drawn from one sample of a study of memory CD4+ T cells and cytomegalovirus serostatus. The method was immunoSEQ multiplex PCR; TCRdb's version includes in-frame clones alone and lacks a portion of them. The top ten hold about 0.95% of the sample, which has some 59,000 clones, around four fifths seen once. Material for sequencing was memory CD4+ T cells from blood. Receptors were obtained from an adult in good health and CMV-seronegative. Both conserved end residues are part of each CDR3. Each record gives: D gene, clone size, V gene, CDR3 length, CDR3 protein. D genes are given only for firm matches. Rows may omit the clone size; those that give it use once, few, many or a size class.

TRBD2 - TRBV7-3 15 CASSLQESGRYEQYF
TRBD1 - TRBV5-1 15 CASSLGDRGEGTQYF
TRBD2 - TRBV5-1 15 CASSAGLAGENEQFF
- - TRBV7-8 12 CASSLDDYEQYF
- - TRBV2 13 CASRQTDTGELFF
- - TRBV28 14 CASGYTTTNEKLFF
TRBD1 - TRBV14 16 CASSQDAGGGNSPLHF
- - TRBV9 15 CASKPQGRGSDTQYF
TRBD1 few TRBV6-1 15 CASTGQGARGGELFF
- - TRBV28 11 CASSTVYGYTF
- - TRBV6-5 14 CASSYRGPGETQYF
TRBD1 - TRBV11-2 15 CASSYRTGTNEKLFF
- - TRBV27 12 CASRRNGYEQYF
TRBD1 - TRBV27 16 CASRLTGAGANYGYTF
TRBD2 - TRBV6-5 15 CASSTGTSRQETQYF
TRBD2 - TRBV7-6 15 CASSQEASGTYEQYF
- - TRBV2 13 CASSVQGDGELFF
TRBD2 - TRBV5-6 14 CASSLRLAGREQFF
- - TRBV19 10 CASRVNEQYF
TRBD2 - TRBV5-6 14 CASSLASLAGVQFF
TRBD1 - TRBV9 16 CASSLRPGQGAYEQYF
TRBD1 - TRBV15 15 CATSRGGQGSGEAFF
TRBD1 - TRBV9 16 CASSEGTGVSGNTIYF
- - TRBV2 13 CASSGADIYGYTF
TRBD2 - TRBV11-2 15 CASSGPGLAGGEQYF
- - TRBV19 16 CASSIDWRGTNEKLFF
- - TRBV10-3 16 CAISENNRGGSGELFF
- - TRBV28 16 CASSLWSTRSQETQYF
TRBD1 - TRBV7-9 17 CASSLGDRAAGANVLTF
- - TRBV5-8 14 CASSLGPRGITQYF
- - TRBV19 14 CASSWAALRYGYTF
TRBD1 few TRBV27 16 CASSLEGAGRTDTQYF
TRBD2 - TRBV19 15 CASSSRLAGAETQYF